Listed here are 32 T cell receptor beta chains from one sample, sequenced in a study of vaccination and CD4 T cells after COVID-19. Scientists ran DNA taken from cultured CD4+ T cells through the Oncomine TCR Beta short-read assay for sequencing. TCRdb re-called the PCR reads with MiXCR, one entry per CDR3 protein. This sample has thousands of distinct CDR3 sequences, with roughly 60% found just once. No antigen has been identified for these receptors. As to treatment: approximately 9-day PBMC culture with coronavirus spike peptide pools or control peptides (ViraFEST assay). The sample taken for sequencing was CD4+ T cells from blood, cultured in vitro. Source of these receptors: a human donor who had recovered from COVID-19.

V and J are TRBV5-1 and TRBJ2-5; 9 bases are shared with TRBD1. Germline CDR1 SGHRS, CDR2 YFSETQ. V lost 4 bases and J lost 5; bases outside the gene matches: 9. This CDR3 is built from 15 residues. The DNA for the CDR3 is TGCGCCAGCAGCGCGGGGACAGGGAAGGGGGAGACCCAGTACTTC. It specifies CASSAGTGKGETQYF.

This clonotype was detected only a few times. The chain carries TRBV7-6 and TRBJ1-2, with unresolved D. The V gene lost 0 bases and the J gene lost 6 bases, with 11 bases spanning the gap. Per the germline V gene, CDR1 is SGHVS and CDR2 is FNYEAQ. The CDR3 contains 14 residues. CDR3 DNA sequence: TGTGCCAGCAGCTTAGCCAACACGATCGATGGCTACACCTTC. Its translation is CASSLANTIDGYTF.

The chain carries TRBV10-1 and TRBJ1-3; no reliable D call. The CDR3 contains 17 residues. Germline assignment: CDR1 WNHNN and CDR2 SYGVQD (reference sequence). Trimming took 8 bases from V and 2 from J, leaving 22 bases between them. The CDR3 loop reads CASPPRGEPRPGNTIYF. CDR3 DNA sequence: TGCGCCAGCCCCCCCCGTGGGGAACCTAGACCTGGAAACACCATATATTTT.

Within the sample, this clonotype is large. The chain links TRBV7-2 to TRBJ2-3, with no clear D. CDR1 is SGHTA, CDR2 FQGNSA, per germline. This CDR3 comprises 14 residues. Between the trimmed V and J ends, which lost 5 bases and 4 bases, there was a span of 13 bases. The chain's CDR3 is CASSEYLRADTQYF. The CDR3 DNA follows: TGTGCCAGCAGCGAGTACCTAAGGGCAGATACGCAGTATTTT.

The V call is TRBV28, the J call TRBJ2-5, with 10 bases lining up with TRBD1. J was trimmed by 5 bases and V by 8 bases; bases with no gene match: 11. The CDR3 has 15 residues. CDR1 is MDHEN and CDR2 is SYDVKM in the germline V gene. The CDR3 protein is CASGRTGGPRETQYF. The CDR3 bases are TGTGCCAGCGGGAGGACAGGGGGACCCCGGGAGACCCAGTACTTC.

CDR3 sequence (DNA): TGTGCCAGCAGTTACCCCGGGACGGCCTCCTACGAGCAGTACTTC. Translation gives CASSYPGTASYEQYF. This chain links TRBV6-5 with TRBJ2-7; perhaps D is TRBD1 or TRBD2 (5 bases each). The V gene's germline CDR1 is MNHEY and CDR2 SVGAGI. V gave up 2 bases and J gave up 0 bases, with 11 bases separating them. The CDR3 has 15 amino acids.

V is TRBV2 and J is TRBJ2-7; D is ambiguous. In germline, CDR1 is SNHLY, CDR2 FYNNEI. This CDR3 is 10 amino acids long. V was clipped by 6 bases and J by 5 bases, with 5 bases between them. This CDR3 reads CASRVNEQYF. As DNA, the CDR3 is TGTGCCAGCAGGGTCAACGAGCAGTACTTC.

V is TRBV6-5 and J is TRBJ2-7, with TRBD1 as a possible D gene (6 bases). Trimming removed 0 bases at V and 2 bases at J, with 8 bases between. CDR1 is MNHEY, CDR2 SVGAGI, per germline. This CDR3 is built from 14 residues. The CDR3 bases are TGTGCCAGCAGTTACTCCACAGGGCCCTACGAGCAGTACTTC. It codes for CASSYSTGPYEQYF.

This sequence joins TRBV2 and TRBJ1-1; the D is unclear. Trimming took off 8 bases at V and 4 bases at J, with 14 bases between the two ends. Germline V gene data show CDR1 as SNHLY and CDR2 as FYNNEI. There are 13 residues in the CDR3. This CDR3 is CASVDLGFTEAFF. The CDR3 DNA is TGTGCCAGCGTAGACCTCGGGTTCACTGAAGCTTTCTTT.

The CDR3 is CASSLWGLRDRRDPNSPLHF. The CDR3 nucleotides read TGTGCCAGCAGTTTATGGGGCTTACGGGACAGGAGGGATCCTAATTCACCCCTCCACTTT. The chain carries TRBV28 and TRBJ1-6; TRBD1 matches at 8 bases. The CDR3 consists of 20 residues. Losses at the gene ends were 0 bases for V and 6 bases for J; bases not matched to a gene: 16. Germline loops: CDR1 MDHEN, CDR2 SYDVKM.

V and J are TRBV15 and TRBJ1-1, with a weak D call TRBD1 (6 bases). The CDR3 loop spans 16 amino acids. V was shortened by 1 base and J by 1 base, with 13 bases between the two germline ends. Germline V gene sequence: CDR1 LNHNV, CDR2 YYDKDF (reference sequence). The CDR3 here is CATSRVMTGPNTEAFF. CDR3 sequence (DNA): TGTGCCACCAGCAGAGTGATGACAGGCCCGAACACTGAAGCTTTCTTT.

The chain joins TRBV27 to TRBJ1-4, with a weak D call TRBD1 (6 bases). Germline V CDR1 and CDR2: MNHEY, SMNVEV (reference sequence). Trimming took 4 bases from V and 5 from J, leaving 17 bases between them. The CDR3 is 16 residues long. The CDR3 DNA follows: TGTGCCAGCAGTTCCCGGACAGCCGAGAAAAATGAAAAACTGTTTTTT. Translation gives CASSSRTAEKNEKLFF. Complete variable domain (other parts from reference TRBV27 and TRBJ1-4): EAQVTQNPRYLITVTGKKLTVTCSQNMNHEYMSWYRQDPGLGLRQIYYSMNVEVTDKGDVPEGYKVSRKEKRNFPLILESPSPNQTSLYFCASSSRTAEKNEKLFFGSGTQLSVL.

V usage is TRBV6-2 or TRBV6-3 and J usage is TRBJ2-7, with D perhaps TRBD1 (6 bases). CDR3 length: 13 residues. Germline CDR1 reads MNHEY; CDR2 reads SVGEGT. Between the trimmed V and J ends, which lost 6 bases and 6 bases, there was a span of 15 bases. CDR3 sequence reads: CASSPQTGTEQYF. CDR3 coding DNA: TGTGCCAGCAGCCCCCAGACAGGCACCGAGCAGTACTTC.

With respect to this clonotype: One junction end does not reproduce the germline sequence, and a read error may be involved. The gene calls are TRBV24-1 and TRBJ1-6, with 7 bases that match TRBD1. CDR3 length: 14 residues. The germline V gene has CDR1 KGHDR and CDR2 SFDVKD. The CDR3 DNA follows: TGTGCCACCTACCGAGGACAGGATAATTCACCCCTCCATTTT. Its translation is CATYRGQDNSPLHF.

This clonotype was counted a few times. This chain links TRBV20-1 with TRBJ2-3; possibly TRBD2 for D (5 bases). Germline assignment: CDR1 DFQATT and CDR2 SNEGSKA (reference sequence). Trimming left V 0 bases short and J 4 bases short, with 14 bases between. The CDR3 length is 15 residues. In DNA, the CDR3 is TGCAGTGCTAGAGATCAGCAGCGGTTCGCAGATACGCAGTATTTT. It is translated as CSARDQQRFADTQYF.

In nucleotides, the CDR3 is TGTGCCAGCAGCTTAGCGTTGCGCTCCTACGAGCAGTACTTC. Protein: CASSLALRSYEQYF. The chain has TRBV7-9 and TRBJ2-7; D unclear. Trimming removed 0 bases from V and 0 bases from J, with 6 bases in between. The V gene's germline CDR1 is SEHNR and CDR2 FQNEAQ (reference sequence). The CDR3 has 14 amino acids.

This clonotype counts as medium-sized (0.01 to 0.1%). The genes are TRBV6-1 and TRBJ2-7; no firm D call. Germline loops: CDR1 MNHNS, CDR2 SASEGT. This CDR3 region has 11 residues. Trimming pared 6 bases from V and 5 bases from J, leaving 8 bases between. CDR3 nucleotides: TGTGCCAGCAGCCACCGCCACGAGCAGTACTTC. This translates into CASSHRHEQYF.

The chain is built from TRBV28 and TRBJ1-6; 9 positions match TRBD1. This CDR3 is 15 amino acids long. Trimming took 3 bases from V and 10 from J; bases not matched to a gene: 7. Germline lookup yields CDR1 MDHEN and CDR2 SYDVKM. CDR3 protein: CASSFGGTGSSPLHF. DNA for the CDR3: TGTGCCAGCAGTTTTGGCGGGACAGGGAGCTCACCCCTCCACTTT.

This chain's CDR3 is CSARDFDGVSADTQYF. CDR3 in DNA: TGCAGTGCTAGAGATTTCGACGGGGTCTCAGCAGATACGCAGTATTTT. V is TRBV20-1 and J is TRBJ2-3, with D possibly matching TRBD2 (5 bases). The CDR3 contains 16 residues. V lost 0 bases and J 4 bases, leaving 17 bases between the germline ends. CDR1 is DFQATT and CDR2 is SNEGSKA in the germline V gene (reference sequence).

The CDR3 protein is CASRGTGYNEQFF. DNA for the CDR3: TGTGCCAGCAGGGGGACAGGCTACAATGAGCAGTTCTTC. The chain employs TRBV6-2 or TRBV6-3 and TRBJ2-1, with 8 bases lining up with TRBD1. Germline CDR1 reads MNHEY; CDR2 reads SVGEGT. The CDR3 spans 13 residues. With V trimmed by 6 bases and J by 3 bases, 1 base remained unmatched.

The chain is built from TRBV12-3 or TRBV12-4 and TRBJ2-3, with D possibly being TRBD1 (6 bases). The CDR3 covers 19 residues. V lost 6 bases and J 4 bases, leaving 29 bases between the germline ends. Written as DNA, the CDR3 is TGTGCCAGCAGCCGACTGGGATCGAGGGGGAAGGCACAATCAGATACGCAGTATTTT. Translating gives CASSRLGSRGKAQSDTQYF.

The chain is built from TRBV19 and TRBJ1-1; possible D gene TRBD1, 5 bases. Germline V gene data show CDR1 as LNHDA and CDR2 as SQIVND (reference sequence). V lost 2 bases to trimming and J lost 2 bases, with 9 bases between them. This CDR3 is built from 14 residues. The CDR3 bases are TGTGCCAGTAGTATAACGAGGGGAAACACTGAAGCTTTCTTT. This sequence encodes CASSITRGNTEAFF.

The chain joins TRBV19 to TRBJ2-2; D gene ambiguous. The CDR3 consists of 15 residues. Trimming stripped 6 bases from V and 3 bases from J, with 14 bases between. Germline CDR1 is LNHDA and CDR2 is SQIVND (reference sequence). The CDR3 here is CASRGRVNHTGELFF. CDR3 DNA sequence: TGTGCCAGTAGGGGTAGGGTGAATCACACCGGGGAGCTGTTTTTT.

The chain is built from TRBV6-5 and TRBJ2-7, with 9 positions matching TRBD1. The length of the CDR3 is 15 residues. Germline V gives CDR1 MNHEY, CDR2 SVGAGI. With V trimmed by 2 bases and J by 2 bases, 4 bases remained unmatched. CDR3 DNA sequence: TGTGCCAGCAGTTACGGAGGACAGGGGACCTACGAGCAGTACTTC. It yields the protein CASSYGGQGTYEQYF.

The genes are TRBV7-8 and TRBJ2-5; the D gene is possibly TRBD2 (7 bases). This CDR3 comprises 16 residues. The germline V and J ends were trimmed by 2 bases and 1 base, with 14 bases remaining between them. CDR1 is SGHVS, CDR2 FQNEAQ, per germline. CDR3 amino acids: CASSLLTGLGQETQYF. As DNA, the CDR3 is TGTGCCAGCAGCTTACTGACAGGACTAGGCCAAGAGACCCAGTACTTC.

In DNA form, the CDR3 reads TGCAGTGCTAGTAAGGCGGGAGGCTCCTACGAGCAGTACTTC. It translates to CSASKAGGSYEQYF. This chain uses TRBV20-1 with TRBJ2-7; TRBD2 matches at 8 bases. Germline V gives CDR1 DFQATT, CDR2 SNEGSKA (reference sequence). The trim removed 3 bases at V and 0 bases at J, leaving 4 bases unmatched. The CDR3 totals 14 residues.

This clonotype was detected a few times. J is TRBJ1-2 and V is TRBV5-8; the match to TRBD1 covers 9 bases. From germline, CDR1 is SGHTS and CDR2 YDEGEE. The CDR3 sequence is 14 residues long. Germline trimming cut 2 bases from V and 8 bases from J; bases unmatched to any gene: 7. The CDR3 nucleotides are TGTGCCAGCAGCTTACTACAGGGGGCGCAGGGCTACACCTTC. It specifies CASSLLQGAQGYTF.

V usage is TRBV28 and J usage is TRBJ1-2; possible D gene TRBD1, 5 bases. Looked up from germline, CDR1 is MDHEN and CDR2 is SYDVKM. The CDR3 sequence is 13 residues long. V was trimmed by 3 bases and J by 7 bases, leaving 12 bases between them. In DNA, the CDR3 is TGTGCCAGCAGTTTTATCCAGGGTGGTGGCTACACCTTC. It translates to CASSFIQGGGYTF.

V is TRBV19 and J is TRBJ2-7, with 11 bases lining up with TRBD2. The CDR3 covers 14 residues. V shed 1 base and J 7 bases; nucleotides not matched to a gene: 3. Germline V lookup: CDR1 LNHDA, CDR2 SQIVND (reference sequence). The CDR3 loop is CASSIASGRFEQYF. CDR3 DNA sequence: TGTGCCAGTAGTATAGCTAGCGGGAGGTTTGAGCAGTACTTC.

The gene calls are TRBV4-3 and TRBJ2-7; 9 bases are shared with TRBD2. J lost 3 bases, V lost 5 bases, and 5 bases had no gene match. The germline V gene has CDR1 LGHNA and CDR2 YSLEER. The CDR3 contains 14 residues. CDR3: CASSYEAGGYEQYF. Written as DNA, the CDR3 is TGCGCCAGCAGCTACGAAGCGGGAGGCTACGAGCAGTACTTC.

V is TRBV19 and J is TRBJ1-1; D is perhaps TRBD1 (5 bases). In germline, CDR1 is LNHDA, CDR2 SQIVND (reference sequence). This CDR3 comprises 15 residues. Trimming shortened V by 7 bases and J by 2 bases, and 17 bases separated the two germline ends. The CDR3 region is CASTVEGRINTEAFF. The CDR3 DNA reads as TGTGCCAGTACTGTCGAGGGGCGTATCAACACTGAAGCTTTCTTT.

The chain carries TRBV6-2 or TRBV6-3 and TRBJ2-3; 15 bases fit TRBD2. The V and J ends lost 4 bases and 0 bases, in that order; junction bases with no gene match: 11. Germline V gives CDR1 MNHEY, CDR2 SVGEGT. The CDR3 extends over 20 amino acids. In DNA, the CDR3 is TGTGCCAGCAGTTTCGGGCCCTGGACTAGCGGGAGGGAGAGCACAGATACGCAGTATTTT. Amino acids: CASSFGPWTSGRESTDTQYF.